The 29 T cell receptor beta chains given below trace back to one sample, sequenced in a study of blood T cell repertoires in COVID-19. This table comes from immunoSEQ multiplex PCR, and its TCRdb copy is limited to in-frame clones, with some not included. The sample holds some 450,000 clones, roughly 88% seen once. The sequenced material came from peripheral blood. The receptors originated from a woman aged 45-60 years with COVID-19, enrolled during active disease.

CDR3 nucleotides: TGTGCCAGCCTATCGTCAACCTACGAGCAGTACTTC. Its translation is CASLSSTYEQYF. This sequence joins TRBV25-1 and TRBJ2-7; D ambiguous. The CDR3 runs to 12 residues. The V end lost 8 bases, the J end lost 2 bases, and 10 bases lay between the germline ends. Per the germline V gene, CDR1 is MGHDK and CDR2 is SYGVNS.

The CDR3 sequence is CASDPSNRNTGELFF. CDR3 bases: TGTGCCAGCGACCCATCGAACAGGAACACCGGGGAGCTGTTTTTT. The chain recombines TRBV28 with TRBJ2-2; unclear D gene. The CDR3 totals 15 residues. V shed 8 bases and J shed 1 base, with 14 bases lying between them. The germline CDR1 and CDR2 sequences are MDHEN and SYDVKM.

This clone is a singleton in its sample. CDR3: CASSLRAGGRTEAFF. CDR3 coding DNA: TGTGCCAGCTCCTTGCGGGCAGGGGGCAGGACTGAAGCTTTCTTT. The rearrangement uses TRBV5-6 and TRBJ1-1; 8 positions match TRBD1. The CDR3 totals 15 residues. Germline-derived CDR1 and CDR2 are SGHDT and YYEEEE. Trimming at V came to 7 bases and at J to 5 bases, leaving 13 bases not matched to a gene.

The chain has TRBV2 and TRBJ2-7; weak D call: TRBD2 (5 bases). The CDR3 is 12 amino acids. CDR1 is SNHLY and CDR2 is FYNNEI in the germline V gene. Trimming stripped 10 bases from V and 5 bases from J, with 15 bases between. The CDR3 protein is CATRKGSDEQYF. DNA of the CDR3: TGTGCCACTCGAAAAGGGAGCGACGAGCAGTACTTC.

V and J are TRBV6-6 and TRBJ2-1, with D possibly being TRBD1 (6 bases). V was shortened by 8 bases and J by 7 bases, with 18 bases between the two germline ends. The CDR3 sequence is 14 residues long. The germline V gene has CDR1 MNHNY and CDR2 SVGAGI (reference sequence). The CDR3 spells CASGMAQGQNEQFF. DNA of the CDR3: TGTGCCAGCGGGATGGCCCAGGGGCAAAATGAGCAGTTCTTC.

The chain carries TRBV3-1 (or the pseudogene TRBV3-2) and TRBJ2-6; D call uncertain. The CDR3 contains 15 residues. Germline loops: CDR1 LGHDT, CDR2 YNNKEL (reference sequence). V was pared by 6 bases and J by 0 bases, with 9 bases between. The CDR3 nucleotides are TGTGCCAGCAGTCGAAGAGCCTCTGGGGCCAACGTCCTGACTTTC. This sequence encodes CASSRRASGANVLTF.

The chain carries TRBV6-5 and TRBJ1-2; D is possibly TRBD1 (5 bases). The CDR3 sequence is 14 residues long. CDR1 and CDR2 from the germline V gene are MNHEY and SVGAGI. V lost 6 bases and J lost 4, with 15 bases in between. The CDR3 is CASSPSPTVYGYTF. For the CDR3, the DNA is TGTGCCAGCAGCCCCTCCCCGACAGTCTATGGCTACACCTTC.

CDR3 residues: CASSQASGGYEQYF. CDR3 in DNA: TGTGCCAGCAGCCAGGCGAGCGGGGGGTACGAGCAGTACTTC. This chain uses TRBV13 with TRBJ2-7; 9 nucleotides agree with TRBD2. CDR1 is PRHDT, CDR2 FYEKMQ, per germline (reference sequence). The length of the CDR3 is 14 residues. With 5 bases clipped from V and 4 bases from J, the junction kept 6 bases outside the gene matches.

The rearrangement joins TRBV7-6 to TRBJ1-4; D remains unclear. Germline V gene data show CDR1 as SGHVS and CDR2 as FNYEAQ. This CDR3 has 13 residues. Trimming removed 1 base at V and 10 bases at J, with 10 bases between. CDR3 residues: CASSLGQSGKLFF. Written as DNA, the CDR3 is TGTGCCAGCAGCTTAGGGCAGTCTGGAAAACTGTTTTTT.

The rearrangement uses TRBV30 and TRBJ1-1, with a possible D match to TRBD1 (5 bases). The CDR3 is made up of 14 amino acids. The V end was cut by 3 bases, the J end by 0 bases, with 11 bases between. CDR1 and CDR2 from the germline V gene are GTSNPN and SVGIG (reference sequence). The CDR3 loop reads CAWRFGGLNTEAFF. CDR3 nucleotide sequence: TGTGCCTGGAGATTCGGGGGATTGAACACTGAAGCTTTCTTT.

The chain joins TRBV5-4 to TRBJ2-1; 7 bases are shared with TRBD2. Germline V CDR1 and CDR2: SGHNT, YYREEE (reference sequence). The CDR3 has 13 residues. After removal of 4 bases from V and 15 bases from J, the junction contained 13 bases not matched to a gene. The CDR3: CASSSVGEGLRFF. The CDR3 region has the DNA TGTGCCAGCAGCAGTGTGGGTGAGGGACTACGGTTCTTC. The full variable domain, rest sourced from reference TRBV5-4 and TRBJ2-1, is ETGVTQSPTHLIKTRGQQVTLRCSSQSGHNTVSWYQQALGQGPQFIFQYYREEENGRGNFPPRFSGLQFPNYSSELNVNALELDDSALYLCASSSVGEGLRFFGPGTRLTVL.

In this sample, this clone turned up a few times. The chain recombines TRBV18 with TRBJ1-4, with D maybe TRBD1 (5 bases). Per the germline V gene, CDR1 is KGHSH and CDR2 is LQKENI. The V end lost 2 bases, the J end lost 3 bases, and 7 bases lay between the germline ends. CDR3 length: 14 residues. The CDR3 DNA follows: TGTGCCAGCTCACCAACCAGGGCTAATGAAAAACTGTTTTTT. This codes for CASSPTRANEKLFF.

The chain recombines TRBV11-2 with TRBJ1-2; 9 nucleotides align to TRBD1. The length of the CDR3 is 13 residues. Trimming took 1 base from V and 8 from J; bases not matched to a gene: 2. Germline lookup yields CDR1 SGHAT and CDR2 FQNNGV. This CDR3 reads CASSLAGQGGYTF. CDR3 nucleotide sequence: TGTGCCAGCAGCTTAGCGGGACAGGGCGGCTACACCTTC.

This chain uses TRBV5-1 with TRBJ2-3; 15 bases agree with TRBD2. Germline assignment: CDR1 SGHRS and CDR2 YFSETQ. The CDR3 covers 15 residues. The J segment lost 5 bases and the V segment lost 3 bases, leaving 1 base of the junction unmatched. The CDR3 sequence is CASSSGLAGGDTQYF. CDR3 nucleotide sequence: TGCGCCAGCAGCTCGGGACTAGCGGGGGGAGATACGCAGTATTTT.

The CDR3 DNA follows: TGTGCCAGCAGCTTAGGTGGGGGGTCCTACACCGGGGAGCTGTTTTTT. Residues: CASSLGGGSYTGELFF. This chain joins TRBV7-6 and TRBJ2-2; D may be TRBD2 (6 bases). This CDR3 region has 16 residues. V was clipped by 1 base and J by 3 bases, with 12 bases between them. Germline assignment: CDR1 SGHVS and CDR2 FNYEAQ.

J is TRBJ2-7 and V is TRBV5-1, with 9 bases fitting TRBD1. Per the germline V gene, CDR1 is SGHRS and CDR2 is YFSETQ. The CDR3 has 15 residues. The V and J ends lost 4 bases and 2 bases, in that order; junction bases with no gene match: 7. CDR3 loop: CASSAGTGLPYEQYF. The CDR3 nucleotides read TGCGCCAGCAGCGCCGGGACAGGGTTGCCCTACGAGCAGTACTTC.

The CDR3, as DNA: TGTGCCAGCAGCTGGGACAAGAACACTGAAGCTTTCTTT. Translated, it gives CASSWDKNTEAFF. The J gene is TRBJ1-1, the V gene TRBV5-4; tentatively, D is TRBD1 (6 bases). CDR3 length: 13 residues. V lost 3 bases to trimming and J lost 1 base, with 7 bases between them. CDR1 is SGHNT and CDR2 is YYREEE in the germline V gene (reference sequence).

This chain uses TRBV2 with TRBJ1-1; D is ambiguous. Germline CDR1 SNHLY, CDR2 FYNNEI. Trimming took off 6 bases at V and 0 bases at J, with 11 bases between the two ends. The CDR3 runs 14 residues. The CDR3: CASSRTPMNTEAFF. In DNA form, the CDR3 reads TGTGCCAGCAGCCGAACTCCCATGAACACTGAAGCTTTCTTT.

The genes are TRBV23-1 and TRBJ1-1; the D is unclear. TRBV23-1 is recorded as an ORF, its role being uncertain. This CDR3 has 17 amino acids. V was cut by 7 bases and J by 0 bases, with 21 bases left in between. The CDR3 protein is CASMGIGWEIVNTEAFF. Written as DNA, the CDR3 is TGCGCCAGCATGGGAATTGGATGGGAGATCGTGAACACTGAAGCTTTCTTT.

In this sample, this clone turned up once. The J gene is TRBJ2-2, the V gene TRBV7-7, with D perhaps matching TRBD2 (5 bases). This CDR3 spans 14 amino acids. The germline V and J ends were trimmed by 5 bases and 4 bases, with 11 bases remaining between them. CDR1 SSHAT and CDR2 FNYEAQ come from the germline V gene (reference sequence). CDR3 region: CASSPTAGTGELFF. In DNA, the CDR3 is TGTGCCAGCAGCCCAACCGCGGGCACCGGGGAGCTGTTTTTT.

This chain uses TRBV28 with TRBJ2-7; D possibly corresponds to TRBD1 (6 bases). CDR1 MDHEN and CDR2 SYDVKM come from the germline V gene. This CDR3 region has 15 residues. The V end lost 1 base, the J end lost 2 bases, and 12 bases lay between the germline ends. The CDR3 sequence is CASSLSDRSPYEQYF. The CDR3 coding sequence is TGTGCCAGCAGTTTATCCGACAGGTCCCCCTACGAGCAGTACTTC.

The chain recombines TRBV7-9 with TRBJ1-1, with no clear D. The CDR3 has 12 amino acids. Germline-derived CDR1 and CDR2 are SEHNR and FQNEAQ (reference sequence). The V and J ends lost 6 bases and 7 bases respectively, with 12 bases between them. For the CDR3, the DNA is TGTGCCAGCAGGTCTAGGGAGATTGAAGCTTTCTTT. Amino acids: CASRSREIEAFF.

The rearrangement links TRBV27 to TRBJ2-7; 7 bases are shared with TRBD1. Unmatched junction bases numbered 4, after V lost 6 bases and J lost 2 bases. This CDR3 region has 13 residues. Germline V gene data show CDR1 as MNHEY and CDR2 as SMNVEV (reference sequence). This chain's CDR3 is CASSRTGAYEQYF. For the CDR3, the DNA is TGTGCCAGCAGCCGTACAGGGGCCTACGAGCAGTACTTC.

The count of this clone is one. The gene calls are TRBV15 and TRBJ2-4, with 7 nucleotides matching TRBD1. Trimming took 1 base from V and 0 from J; bases not matched to a gene: 12. Germline V lookup: CDR1 LNHNV, CDR2 YYDKDF (reference sequence). This CDR3 has 19 amino acids. As DNA, the CDR3 is TGTGCCACCAGCAGAGTCAGGGAACGACAGGGCTTAGCCAAAAACATTCAGTACTTC. As protein: CATSRVRERQGLAKNIQYF.

This rearrangement joins TRBV18 to TRBJ2-7; D remains unclear. Germline CDR1 reads KGHSH; CDR2 reads LQKENI. The CDR3 runs 12 residues. V was trimmed by 3 bases and J by 3 bases, leaving 6 bases between them. The CDR3 bases are TGTGCCAGCTCACCGAACGGCTACGAGCAGTACTTC. Amino acid sequence: CASSPNGYEQYF.

In the case of this clone: The junction does not match germline at one end; this may be a read error. This chain connects TRBV18 to TRBJ1-1, with D hard to call. The CDR3 runs 15 residues. CDR1 is KGHSH and CDR2 is LQKENI in the germline V gene. The CDR3 DNA reads TGTGCCAGCGCACCTATGCGGGAGCTGAACACTGAAGCTTTCTTT. Its translation: CASAPMRELNTEAFF.

This clone came up a few times. V usage is TRBV7-8 and J usage is TRBJ1-1, with 7 nucleotides matching TRBD1. Trimming at V came to 3 bases and at J to 1 base, leaving 14 bases not matched to a gene. Germline CDR1 is SGHVS and CDR2 is FQNEAQ. The CDR3 length is 18 residues. This CDR3 is CASSLSSPTGAENTEAFF. In DNA, the CDR3 is TGTGCCAGCAGCTTGTCATCCCCAACAGGGGCGGAGAACACTGAAGCTTTCTTT.

This chain connects TRBV5-1 to TRBJ2-7; a possible D gene is TRBD1 (5 bases). V gave up 4 bases and J gave up 3 bases, with 14 bases separating them. The CDR3 runs to 14 residues. Germline lookup yields CDR1 SGHRS and CDR2 YFSETQ. The DNA for the CDR3 is TGCGCCAGCAGCCGCGGCAGGGAAAACTACGAGCAGTACTTC. Translated, it gives CASSRGRENYEQYF.

CDR3 sequence: CASSQERGGPYNEQFF. The CDR3 nucleotides read TGCGCCAGCAGCCAAGAGAGGGGGGGGCCGTACAATGAGCAGTTCTTC. V is TRBV4-1 and J is TRBJ2-1, with D possibly being TRBD2 (7 bases). The germline V and J ends were trimmed by 0 bases and 4 bases, with 13 bases remaining between them. CDR3 length equals 16 residues. Germline V gives CDR1 MGHRA, CDR2 YSYEKL.